The 25 T cell receptor beta chains reported below all come from one sample, sequenced in a study of shared clonotypes between healthy human individuals. Clones were read by immunoSEQ multiplex PCR, and TCRdb kept only the in-frame ones, dropping some. The sample yields about 2.1 million clones, approximately 92% seen once. CD8 cells regarded as naive lacked CD45RO, were positively chosen for CCR7, and omitted terminally differentiated effector memory CD45RA+ cells. The specimen was naive CD8+ T cells from PBMCs. The source of these receptors is a man aged 18 to 30 in good health. Some clones in this sample may be carry-over from other donors' samples.

The rearrangement uses TRBV19 and TRBJ2-7, with D possibly matching TRBD2 (5 bases). Germline CDR1 reads LNHDA; CDR2 reads SQIVND (reference sequence). Trimming stripped 5 bases from V and 6 bases from J, with 17 bases between. This CDR3 region has 14 residues. The chain's CDR3 is CASSPAPGWAEQYF. CDR3 DNA: TGTGCCAGTAGTCCCGCCCCGGGGTGGGCCGAGCAGTACTTC.

V gene TRBV19 combines with J gene TRBJ1-5; D may be TRBD1 (6 bases). The CDR3 is 14 amino acids. Trimming took off 5 bases at V and 3 bases at J, with 11 bases between the two ends. The germline CDR1 and CDR2 sequences are LNHDA and SQIVND (reference sequence). In DNA, the CDR3 is TGTGCCAGTAGTCCCCGGGACACCAATCAGCCCCAGCATTTT. This sequence encodes CASSPRDTNQPQHF.

The chain recombines TRBV15 with TRBJ2-3; no firm D call. The V gene's germline CDR1 is LNHNV and CDR2 YYDKDF (reference sequence). Between the trimmed V and J ends, which lost 2 bases and 9 bases, there was a span of 15 bases. This CDR3 contains 14 residues. DNA of the CDR3: TGTGCCACCAGCAGATACCAGACCCGAGACACGCAGTATTTT. Encoded protein: CATSRYQTRDTQYF. The full variable domain, in which reference TRBV15 and TRBJ2-3 provide the parts outside the CDR3, is DAMVIQNPRYQVTQFGKPVTLSCSQTLNHNVMYWYQQKSSQAPKLLFHYYDKDFNNEADTPDNFQSRRPNTSFCFLDIRSPGLGDTAMYLCATSRYQTRDTQYFGPGTRLTVL.

The V gene is TRBV15, the J gene TRBJ2-7; weak D call: TRBD2 (5 bases). The length of the CDR3 is 14 residues. Germline lookup yields CDR1 LNHNV and CDR2 YYDKDF (reference sequence). V gave up 0 bases and J gave up 6 bases, with 12 bases separating them. In DNA form, the CDR3 reads TGTGCCACCAGCAGAGATGAGCGGACCCGCGAGCAGTACTTC. This translates into CATSRDERTREQYF.

The chain combines TRBV7-9 with TRBJ2-7; the D gene is possibly TRBD1 (5 bases). Trimming shortened V by 3 bases and J by 3 bases, and 12 bases separated the two germline ends. Germline V lookup: CDR1 SEHNR, CDR2 FQNEAQ (reference sequence). The CDR3 contains 14 residues. Here the CDR3 DNA reads TGTGCCAGCAGCTTTCAGGGCCCCAACTACGAGCAGTACTTC. It codes for CASSFQGPNYEQYF.

Details on this clone: Other DNA sequences in this specimen translate into the identical CDR3. The V gene is TRBV6-5, the J gene TRBJ1-5, with D unresolved. Per the germline V gene, CDR1 is MNHEY and CDR2 is SVGAGI. V was shortened by 0 bases and J by 0 bases, with 6 bases between the two germline ends. This CDR3 spans 15 amino acids. The CDR3 nucleotides are TGTGCCAGCAGTTACTCCGGGAATAGCAATCAGCCCCAGCATTTT. It specifies CASSYSGNSNQPQHF.

The DNA of the CDR3 is TGTGCCATCAGTGGGCCGATAGCGGGAGAGGGCTACGAGCAGTACTTC. Amino acid sequence: CAISGPIAGEGYEQYF. The chain employs TRBV10-3 and TRBJ2-7; 9 bases fit TRBD2. After removal of 4 bases from V and 3 bases from J, the junction contained 10 bases not matched to a gene. The CDR3 length is 16 residues. The germline gives CDR1 ENHRY, CDR2 SYGVKD.

The genes are TRBV7-9 and TRBJ2-7; no clear D. Germline assignment: CDR1 SEHNR and CDR2 FQNEAQ (reference sequence). There are 13 residues in the CDR3. Between the trimmed V and J ends, which lost 6 bases and 2 bases, there was a span of 11 bases. The CDR3 protein is CASSIGIAYEQYF. CDR3 nucleotides: TGTGCCAGCAGTATAGGCATAGCCTACGAGCAGTACTTC.

Of note for this clone: The same CDR3 arises from other DNA sequences in this sample as well. The chain has TRBV9 and TRBJ1-1; D possibly corresponds to TRBD1 (5 bases). The V end was cut by 3 bases, the J end by 4 bases, with 10 bases between. The CDR3 has 13 residues. Germline V lookup: CDR1 SGDLS, CDR2 YYNGEE. Here the CDR3 DNA reads TGTGCCAGCAGCGCCGACAGAGGCACTGAAGCTTTCTTT. This gives the protein CASSADRGTEAFF. The full variable domain, rest sourced from reference TRBV9 and TRBJ1-1, is DSGVTQTPKHLITATGQRVTLRCSPRSGDLSVYWYQQSLDQGLQFLIQYYNGEERAKGNILERFSAQQFPDLHSELNLSSLELGDSALYFCASSADRGTEAFFGQGTRLTVV.

This clone was picked up one time. This chain connects TRBV7-9 to TRBJ2-2, with D hard to call. V was cut by 5 bases and J by 0 bases, with 4 bases left in between. Germline loops: CDR1 SEHNR, CDR2 FQNEAQ (reference sequence). The CDR3 loop spans 13 amino acids. The CDR3 nucleotides are TGTGCCAGCAGCGATTCGAACACCGGGGAGCTGTTTTTT. Encoded protein: CASSDSNTGELFF.

Concerning this clone itself: Other nucleotide sequences from this sample produce the same CDR3. The chain employs TRBV9 and TRBJ1-5; D is ambiguous. Trimming removed 3 bases from V and 4 bases from J, with 11 bases in between. The CDR3 is 14 amino acids. Germline-derived CDR1 and CDR2 are SGDLS and YYNGEE. CDR3 DNA sequence: TGTGCCAGCAGCGGGGGAGGCAGAAATCAGCCCCAGCATTTT. As protein: CASSGGGRNQPQHF.

V usage is TRBV30 and J usage is TRBJ2-7; perhaps TRBD1 as D (6 bases). The length of the CDR3 is 12 residues. V gave up 3 bases and J gave up 12 bases, with 18 bases separating them. In germline, CDR1 is GTSNPN, CDR2 SVGIG (reference sequence). This chain's CDR3 is CAWRGSYRELYF. The CDR3 nucleotides read TGTGCCTGGAGGGGATCATACAGGGAACTGTACTTC.

This sequence joins TRBV7-9 and TRBJ2-3, with 7 bases matching TRBD1. With 4 bases clipped from V and 10 bases from J, the junction kept 5 bases outside the gene matches. The CDR3 loop spans 12 amino acids. Germline V CDR1 and CDR2: SEHNR, FQNEAQ (reference sequence). The CDR3 bases are TGTGCCAGCAGCTCTGGGACAGCCGCGCAGTATTTT. Translated, it gives CASSSGTAAQYF.

This chain connects TRBV5-6 to TRBJ2-5; D gene unclear. The CDR3 totals 14 residues. Looked up from germline, CDR1 is SGHDT and CDR2 is YYEEEE. Trimming stripped 2 bases from V and 2 bases from J, with 10 bases between. CDR3 in amino acids: CASSFLAGQETQYF. Written as DNA, the CDR3 is TGTGCCAGCAGCTTTTTGGCAGGACAAGAGACCCAGTACTTC. The full variable domain, its missing parts supplied by reference TRBV5-6 and TRBJ2-5, is DAGVTQSPTHLIKTRGQQVTLRCSPKSGHDTVSWYQQALGQGPQFIFQYYEEEERQRGNFPDRFSGHQFPNYSSELNVNALLLGDSALYLCASSFLAGQETQYFGPGTRLLVL.

The chain recombines TRBV19 with TRBJ2-1, with 9 positions matching TRBD2. The germline CDR1 and CDR2 sequences are LNHDA and SQIVND (reference sequence). Trimming cost V 3 bases and J 8 bases; bases outside gene matches: 11. This CDR3 has 16 amino acids. CDR3 amino acids: CASSMRREGMGHEQFF. The CDR3 DNA reads as TGTGCCAGTAGTATGCGGCGGGAGGGAATGGGCCATGAGCAGTTCTTC.

About this clone itself: This CDR3 is also generated by other DNA sequences in the sample. The V gene is TRBV7-9, the J gene TRBJ2-3, with no clear D. Trimming stripped 2 bases from V and 6 bases from J, with 3 bases between. This CDR3 is 11 amino acids long. Germline V gives CDR1 SEHNR, CDR2 FQNEAQ (reference sequence). The CDR3, as DNA: TGTGCCAGCAGCTTATCGGATACGCAGTATTTT. It yields the protein CASSLSDTQYF.

As regards this clone: In the same sample, other DNA sequences code for this CDR3. J is TRBJ2-2 and V is TRBV27; D remains ambiguous. This CDR3 has 14 amino acids. Germline V lookup: CDR1 MNHEY, CDR2 SMNVEV (reference sequence). V shed 0 bases and J shed 5 bases, with 7 bases lying between them. The CDR3 sequence is CASSLSPKTGELFF. The CDR3 coding sequence is TGTGCCAGCAGTTTATCCCCAAAGACCGGGGAGCTGTTTTTT.

This clone was recorded only once. This chain connects TRBV2 to TRBJ2-7; D not certain. Trimming stripped 5 bases from V and 5 bases from J, with 13 bases between. The CDR3 spans 13 residues. CDR1 and CDR2 (germline): SNHLY, FYNNEI. Here the CDR3 DNA reads TGTGCCAGCAGTCTTGGACCAGGCAACGAGCAGTACTTC. It translates to CASSLGPGNEQYF.

This sequence joins TRBV27 and TRBJ2-7, with D uncertain. Trimming took off 2 bases at V and 2 bases at J, with 10 bases between the two ends. CDR3 length equals 14 residues. Germline V gene lookup returns CDR1 MNHEY and CDR2 SMNVEV (reference sequence). CDR3 in amino acids: CASSLQSGTYEQYF. The DNA for the CDR3 is TGTGCCAGCAGTTTACAATCAGGAACCTACGAGCAGTACTTC.

V is TRBV29-1 and J is TRBJ1-2; D is unresolved. V was clipped by 7 bases and J by 2 bases, with 8 bases between them. Germline V gene data show CDR1 as SQVTM and CDR2 as ANQGSEA. The CDR3 covers 11 residues. CDR3 sequence (DNA): TGCAGCGAGTCCTCAAACTATGGCTACACCTTC. As protein: CSESSNYGYTF.

This clone was seen a single time. The V gene is TRBV19, the J gene TRBJ1-2; D call uncertain. Trimming pared 2 bases from V and 0 bases from J, leaving 7 bases between. The CDR3 is made up of 14 amino acids. CDR1 is LNHDA, CDR2 SQIVND, per germline (reference sequence). CDR3 coding DNA: TGTGCCAGTAGTATATCCGCGACTAACTATGGCTACACCTTC. Translating it yields CASSISATNYGYTF.

This sequence joins TRBV28 and TRBJ2-6, with 7 bases identical to TRBD1. With 6 bases clipped from V and 0 bases from J, the junction kept 17 bases outside the gene matches. Germline V lookup: CDR1 MDHEN, CDR2 SYDVKM. The CDR3 contains 20 residues. The CDR3 spells CASSIDRRTGKTSGANVLTF. Written as DNA, the CDR3 is TGTGCCAGCAGCATCGATCGGCGGACAGGAAAAACCTCTGGGGCCAACGTCCTGACTTTC. The full variable domain, with the rest looked up from reference TRBV28 and TRBJ2-6, is DVKVTQSSRYLVKRTGEKVFLECVQDMDHENMFWYRQDPGLGLRLIYFSYDVKMKEKGDIPEGYSVSREKKERFSLILESASTNQTSMYLCASSIDRRTGKTSGANVLTFGAGSRLTVL.

The rearrangement links TRBV9 to TRBJ2-1; 14 nucleotides line up with TRBD2. CDR1 SGDLS and CDR2 YYNGEE come from the germline V gene. Unmatched junction bases numbered 12, after V lost 5 bases and J lost 2 bases. The CDR3 length is 19 residues. CDR3 nucleotide sequence: TGTGCCAGCAGGCCCTGGGGACTAGCGGGAGAGGAAACCTACAATGAGCAGTTCTTC. Translation: CASRPWGLAGEETYNEQFF.

The chain combines TRBV7-2 with TRBJ2-1; 10 bases are shared with TRBD2. The trim removed 5 bases at V and 5 bases at J, leaving 12 bases unmatched. There are 17 residues in the CDR3. Germline values: CDR1 SGHTA, CDR2 FQGNSA. The CDR3 DNA is TGTGCCAGCAGCCTAGGACTAGCGGCCGAAGCAGACAATGAGCAGTTCTTC. Protein: CASSLGLAAEADNEQFF.

Concerning this clone: The same CDR3 also results from other DNA sequences found in this sample. The chain joins TRBV10-3 to TRBJ2-7; the match to TRBD1 covers 7 bases. After removal of 3 bases from V and 1 base from J, the junction contained 3 bases not matched to a gene. Germline values: CDR1 ENHRY, CDR2 SYGVKD. The CDR3 consists of 14 residues. Here the CDR3 DNA reads TGTGCCATCAGTGAACCAGGGGGTTCCTACGAGCAGTACTTC. Its protein is CAISEPGGSYEQYF.